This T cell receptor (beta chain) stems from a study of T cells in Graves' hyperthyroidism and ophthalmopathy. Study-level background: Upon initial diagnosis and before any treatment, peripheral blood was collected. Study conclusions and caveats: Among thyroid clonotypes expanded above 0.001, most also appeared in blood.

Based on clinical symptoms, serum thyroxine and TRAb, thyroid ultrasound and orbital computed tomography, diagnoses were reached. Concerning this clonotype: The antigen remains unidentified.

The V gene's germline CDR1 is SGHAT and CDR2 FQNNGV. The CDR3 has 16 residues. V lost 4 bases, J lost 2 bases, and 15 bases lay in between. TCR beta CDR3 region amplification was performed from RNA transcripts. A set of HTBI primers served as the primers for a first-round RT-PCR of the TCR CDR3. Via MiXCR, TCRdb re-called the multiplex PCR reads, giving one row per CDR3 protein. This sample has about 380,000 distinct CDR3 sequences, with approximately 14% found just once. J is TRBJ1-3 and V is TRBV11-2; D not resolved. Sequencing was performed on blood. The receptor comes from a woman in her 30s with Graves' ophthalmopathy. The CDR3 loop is CASSWSDDTTGNTIYF. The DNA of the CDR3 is TGTGCCAGCAGCTGGAGCGACGACACCACTGGAAACACCATATATTTT.